This T cell receptor (beta chain) is from a study of cytomegalovirus exposure and HLA in healthy donors (dated by TCRdb to 2015 to 2018). Background for the entire study: An earlier analysis of approximately 640 of the donors reported more than 250 Gb of sequence data and 117 million unique TCR beta sequences from roughly 200 million T cells. The study aimed to test whether cataloging public T cell receptors could reveal signatures of past pathogen exposure. HLA typing included class I and class II loci at four-digit resolution. A later genetic analysis took genome-wide SNP genotypes for about 65% of the 666 donors and used that subset as a discovery cohort. In addition to the first cohort of around 670 subjects, a separate validation cohort of approximately 120 different subjects was used. To predict cytomegalovirus infection status, the study combined high-throughput TCR immunosequencing, statistical association of individual TCRs with disease status, and machine learning. Typing coverage differed by locus: A, B, C, DRB1 and DQB1 were typed in about 629-640 donors, DQA1 in approximately 520, DPA1 in approximately 610, and DPB1 in just under 490. On average, roughly 200,000 unique TCR beta nucleotide sequences were sequenced per donor among roughly 430 genotyped donors of the cohort, with roughly 18% of those sequences being non-productive. All discovery cohort repertoires had been generated on a single sequencing platform. The genetic ancestry cluster associated with self-reported Caucasian donors included 70% to 85% of the approximately 430 genotyped donors. An earlier analysis of several hundred of the donors used high-throughput TCR beta sequencing to judge whether each TCR beta V gene segment behaved as functional or pseudogenic. Alongside the repertoire data, information on donor age, sex, ethnicity and CMV serostatus was compiled. Roughly 290 gigabases of sequencing data and approximately 92 million unique TCR sequences made up an early release that covered 640 HLA-typed donors. In a later analysis, previously published TCR beta repertoires from some 640 donors were re-analyzed and high-resolution HLA genotyping was added so that TCR occurrence patterns could be studied. The later analysis used no new phenotypic data to find candidate immune exposures, relying instead on TCR beta sequences and their occurrence across donors. Using immunosequencing, the study profiled T cell repertoires from around 680 subjects and related those repertoires to cytomegalovirus serostatus. Several DR-DQ haplotypes were treated as single units for association and clustering because of strong linkage in the cohort. Results the study describes overall, beyond this receptor: A later analysis found that HLA-associated TCR beta chains were more clonally expanded and had lower generation probabilities than equally common non-associated chains. A cluster of highly shared sequence variants was judged likely to be a technical artifact of the sequencing pipeline. Compared with the approximately 710-donor mean, donors in an Asian-associated ancestry cluster had fewer N-insertions in productive TCRs, according to a later genetic analysis. At a false discovery rate of 0.05, a later analysis linked fewer than 20,000 TCR beta sequences to specific HLA alleles. A total of 150 or so TCR beta chains were listed by the study as associated with cytomegalovirus. Only TCR beta chains were sequenced in this cohort, and the absence of alpha or paired-chain data limited detectable features. Roughly uniform sequencing depth across donors was assumed in presence/absence analyses, although this assumption may not hold. The classifier was reported to diagnose cytomegalovirus status with high specificity and sensitivity in both the original cohort and the validation cohort. Broadly in line with IMGT annotations, most TCR beta V segments showed up in productive rearrangements about 90% or about 30% of the time in an earlier analysis of several hundred of the donors. A further reported finding was that TCR beta sequences accurately predicted the HLA-A and HLA-B alleles for most subjects in the first cohort. HLA typing was unavailable for some donors at each locus, so association tests used only the typed subset. According to a later analysis, most CMV-associated TCR beta chains appeared to be HLA-restricted, and the HLA associations seemed to be driven largely by CMV exposure. Over 15 rarely observed V segments, including chromosome 9 orphons, were excluded from the earlier analysis of several hundred of the donors because counts were too low. It was suggested by the authors that the approach could potentially be generalized to other disease states and immunological phenotypes. According to a later analysis, parvovirus B19, influenza, CMV and Epstein-Barr virus appeared linked to several top co-occurrence clusters. Assigning TCR associations to individual alleles was difficult when HLA alleles, especially DR and DQ, strongly co-occurred. A later analysis found that TCR association rates varied across HLA loci, with DRB1 alleles showing the most associated TCRs and HLA-C alleles the fewest. Correlated functional status among segregating V segments might be attributable to linkage disequilibrium, but an unknown experimental factor could not be ruled out. The only immune exposure information available for the cohort was CMV serostatus. A later genetic analysis associated a missense DCLRE1C variant with V-gene and J-gene trimming of TCR beta chains, and an independent cohort replicated the association. Because the 87-base-pair reads could not distinguish some IMGT-functional V segments, including TRBV6-2 and TRBV6-3, those segments were excluded. Three of the identified cytomegalovirus-associated TCR beta chains were confirmed in vitro to be specific for cytomegalovirus antigens. Most TCR sequences were seen in very few donors, while some public TCRs were found in many individuals.

In total, 500 to 700 healthy bone marrow donors made up the cohort. At the time of sampling, every cohort member was nominally healthy, though immune exposures that went unrecorded were likely present. The donor tested CMV seronegative, placing the donor among the 350 or so seronegative members of the cohort. A peripheral blood sample was collected from each donor, and TCR beta sequencing was performed on peripheral blood mononuclear cells. Genomic DNA extraction from the blood cell samples was performed with the Qiagen DNeasy Blood Extraction Kit. Notes on this clone: Which antigen it targets is not known. One base away there is no much larger clone; base qualities are not given.

The CDR1 and CDR2 encoded by the germline V gene are LGHNA and YNFKEQ. From the cysteine up to the phenylalanine, the CDR3 has a length of 17 residues. Solely the CDR3 DNA is kept, with 51 bases framed from the first base. For this chain, trimming is 1 base at the V end and 0 bases at the J end, and the number of junction bases without a gene match is 6. Library preparation employed the immunoSEQ multiplex PCR assay. For the multiplex PCR, a mixture combining 60 forward primers for TCR Vbeta segments and 13 reverse primers for TCR Jbeta segments was used. Amplification of the CDR3 region of rearranged TCR beta genes was performed with a multiplex PCR assay on genomic DNA. On the Illumina HiSeq System, the amplified TCR beta libraries were sequenced as 87-base-pair reads. The original pipeline was this. A later analysis counted tens of millions of unique TCR beta chains across the 640 or so repertoires, and some 11 million of these chains were shared by at least two donors. Raw reads were error-corrected and collapsed into unique sequences by a nearest-neighbor algorithm in which closely related sequences were merged to remove PCR and sequencing errors. CDR3 sequences were aligned to IMGT reference sequences to assign V, D and J gene segments. Each retained sequence needed at least a six-nucleotide match to both a V gene segment and a J gene segment. Rearrangements were classified as productive when the CDR3 lacked stop codons and remained in frame with V and J, and all other rearrangements were classified as non-productive. Following IMGT convention, CDR3 was defined as the stretch from the second conserved V-encoded cysteine to the conserved J-encoded phenylalanine. Sequences without an unambiguous match to a single V gene segment were excluded from the earlier analysis of several hundred of the donors. In an earlier analysis of 450 to 750 of the donors, a V segment was called functional when productive rearrangements were above 56.7%, and segregating when the standard deviation between donors exceeded 5%. A statistical classification framework was built for diagnosing cytomegalovirus status from the catalog of TCR beta chain sequences. In a later analysis, TCR nucleotide sequences were compared against IMGT/GENE-DB human TR gene sequences so that V and J genes could be assigned. A later analysis assigned CDR3 sequences and most-parsimonious VDJ recombination scenarios with the TCRdist pipeline. A later analysis defined each TCR beta chain by its CDR3 amino acid sequence plus V-gene family, and excluded reads lacking a unique V-gene family. A later analysis removed roughly 590 highly shared, low-generation-probability nucleotide sequences to deal with suspected cross-contamination and a sequencing artifact. For each public chain, a later analysis derived a clonal expansion index from normalized ranks of inferred template counts within each repertoire. In a later analysis, generation probabilities were computed with a VDJ recombination model fitted to out-of-frame rearrangements, and the resulting probabilities were checked against IGoR. In a later analysis, TCR-TCR, TCR-HLA and TCR-CMV co-occurrence was scored with hypergeometric tests, and a repertoire-size bias correction was applied to TCR pairs. False discovery rates were estimated in a later analysis by permuting HLA or CMV assignments 20 times. In a later analysis, co-occurring TCRs were grouped using DBSCAN, with TCRdist sequence similarity added in when clustering inside HLA-allele-positive subsets. For co-occurrence clustering, repertoires with fewer than 30,000 or more than 120,000 public chains were excluded, along with roughly 5 repertoires with anomalous nucleotide sharing. TCRdb limited this immuneACCESS table to in-frame rearrangements with V and J called. A share of clones is missing; checked studies link under half to unresolved V genes, and the rest is unexplained. Clonal size and the V and J genes are those of that table, whereas D and trimming came from the DNA. The sample includes 150,000 to 200,000 clones, with 70% to 85% observed a single time. Roughly 0.76% of the sample lies in the top ten.

The chain is assembled from TRBV4-2 and TRBJ2-1; TRBD2 lines up with 7 middle nucleotides. The sequence derives from a woman between 35 and 50 years old in good health and CMV-seronegative. Sequenced material: PBMCs. The nucleotide sequence is given as TGTGCCAGCAGCCAAGGAGCTAGCGGCCGCTCCTACAATGAGCAGTTCTTC. Its translation is CASSQGASGRSYNEQFF.